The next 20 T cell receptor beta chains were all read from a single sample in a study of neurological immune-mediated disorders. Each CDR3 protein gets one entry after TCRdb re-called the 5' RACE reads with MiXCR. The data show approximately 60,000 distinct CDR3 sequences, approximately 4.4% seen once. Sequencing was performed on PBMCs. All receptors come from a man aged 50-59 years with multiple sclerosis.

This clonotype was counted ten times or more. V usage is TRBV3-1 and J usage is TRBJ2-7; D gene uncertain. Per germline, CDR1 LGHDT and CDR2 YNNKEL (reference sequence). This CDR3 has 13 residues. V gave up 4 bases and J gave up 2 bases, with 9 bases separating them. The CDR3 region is CASSRTDTYEQYF. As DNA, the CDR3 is TGTGCCAGCAGCCGGACCGATACCTACGAGCAGTACTTC.

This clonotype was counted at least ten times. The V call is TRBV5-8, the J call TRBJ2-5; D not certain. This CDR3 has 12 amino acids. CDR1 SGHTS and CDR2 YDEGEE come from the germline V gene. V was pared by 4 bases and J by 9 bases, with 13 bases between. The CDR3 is CASSLSSMAQYF. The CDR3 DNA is TGTGCCAGCAGCCTATCGTCTATGGCCCAGTACTTC.

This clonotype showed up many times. The CDR3 reads CASSPSGISQETQYF. CDR3 in DNA: TGCGCCAGCAGCCCTTCTGGCATTTCCCAAGAGACCCAGTACTTC. The rearrangement joins TRBV5-1 to TRBJ2-5; D is unclear. With 4 bases removed from V and 1 base from J, the gap between germline ends came to 14 bases. Germline-derived CDR1 and CDR2 are SGHRS and YFSETQ. The CDR3 extends over 15 amino acids.

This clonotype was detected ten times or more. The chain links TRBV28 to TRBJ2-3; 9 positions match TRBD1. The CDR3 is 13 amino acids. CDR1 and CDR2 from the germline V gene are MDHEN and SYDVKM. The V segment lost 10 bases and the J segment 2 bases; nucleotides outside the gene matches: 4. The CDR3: CATRDRATDTQYF. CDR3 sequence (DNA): TGTGCCACCCGGGACAGGGCCACAGATACGCAGTATTTT.

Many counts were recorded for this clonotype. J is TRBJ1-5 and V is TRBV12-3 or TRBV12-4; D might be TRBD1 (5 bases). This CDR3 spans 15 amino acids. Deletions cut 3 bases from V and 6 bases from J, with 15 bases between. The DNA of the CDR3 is TGTGCCAGCAGTTTCGCAGGGTCAATTACTCAGCCCCAGCATTTT. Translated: CASSFAGSITQPQHF.

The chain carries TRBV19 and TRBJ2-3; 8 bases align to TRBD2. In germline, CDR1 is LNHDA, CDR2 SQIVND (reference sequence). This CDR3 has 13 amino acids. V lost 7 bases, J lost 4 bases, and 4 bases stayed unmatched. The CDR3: CASNNGGADTQYF. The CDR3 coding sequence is TGTGCCAGTAATAACGGGGGGGCAGATACGCAGTATTTT.

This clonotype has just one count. CDR3 protein: CAWRGWSYEQYF. The CDR3 DNA reads as TGTGCCTGGAGGGGATGGTCCTACGAGCAGTACTTC. The chain links TRBV30 to TRBJ2-7, with unresolved D. Germline V CDR1 and CDR2: GTSNPN, SVGIG (reference sequence). CDR3 length: 12 residues. V lost 3 bases and J 1 base, leaving 7 bases between the germline ends.

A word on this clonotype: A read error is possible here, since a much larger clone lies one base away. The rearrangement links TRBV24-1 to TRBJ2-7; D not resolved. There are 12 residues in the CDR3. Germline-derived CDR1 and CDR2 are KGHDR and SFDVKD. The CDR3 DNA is TGTGTCACCAGTGCCCCCGAGGAGGAGCAGTACTTC. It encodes CVTSAPEEEQYF.

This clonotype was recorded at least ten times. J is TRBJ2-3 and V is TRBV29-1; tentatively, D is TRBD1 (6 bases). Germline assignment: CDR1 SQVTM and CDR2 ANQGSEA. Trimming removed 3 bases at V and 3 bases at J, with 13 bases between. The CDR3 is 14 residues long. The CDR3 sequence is CSVDEGVGTDTQYF. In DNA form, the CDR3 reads TGCAGCGTTGATGAGGGGGTCGGGACAGATACGCAGTATTTT.

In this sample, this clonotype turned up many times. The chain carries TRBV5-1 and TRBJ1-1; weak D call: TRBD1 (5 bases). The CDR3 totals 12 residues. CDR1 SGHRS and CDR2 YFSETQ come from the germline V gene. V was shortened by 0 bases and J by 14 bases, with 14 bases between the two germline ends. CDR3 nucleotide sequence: TGCGCCAGCAGCTTGGATCAGGGTTTTATCTTCTTT. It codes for CASSLDQGFIFF.

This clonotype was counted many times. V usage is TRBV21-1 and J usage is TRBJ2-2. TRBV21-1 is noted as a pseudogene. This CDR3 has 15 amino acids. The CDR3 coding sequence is TGTGCCAGCAGCAAAGTTCAAATGAACACCGGGGAGCTGTTTTTT. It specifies CASSKVQMNTGELFF.

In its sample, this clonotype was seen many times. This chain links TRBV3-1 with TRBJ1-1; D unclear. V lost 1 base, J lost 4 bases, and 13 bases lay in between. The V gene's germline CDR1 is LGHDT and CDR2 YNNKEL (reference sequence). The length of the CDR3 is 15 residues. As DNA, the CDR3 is TGTGCCAGCAGCCAAGCCTGGCAGGCGGTCACTGAAGCTTTCTTT. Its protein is CASSQAWQAVTEAFF.

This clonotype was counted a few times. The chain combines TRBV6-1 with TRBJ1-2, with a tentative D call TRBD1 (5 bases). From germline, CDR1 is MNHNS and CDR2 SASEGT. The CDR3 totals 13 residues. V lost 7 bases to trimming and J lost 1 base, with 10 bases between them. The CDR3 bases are TGTGCCAGCATCGGCAGGGATAACTATGGCTACACCTTC. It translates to CASIGRDNYGYTF.

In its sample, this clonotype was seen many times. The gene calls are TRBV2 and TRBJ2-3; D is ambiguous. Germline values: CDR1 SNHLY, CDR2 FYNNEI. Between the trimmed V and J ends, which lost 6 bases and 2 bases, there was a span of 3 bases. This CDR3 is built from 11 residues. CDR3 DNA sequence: TGTGCCAGCAGCGACACAGATACGCAGTATTTT. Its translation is CASSDTDTQYF.

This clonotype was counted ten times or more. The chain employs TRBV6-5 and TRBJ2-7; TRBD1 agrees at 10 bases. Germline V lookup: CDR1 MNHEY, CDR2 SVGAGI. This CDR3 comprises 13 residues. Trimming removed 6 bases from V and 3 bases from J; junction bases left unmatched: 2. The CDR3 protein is CASRRTGGYEQYF. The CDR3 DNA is TGTGCCAGCAGACGGACAGGGGGCTACGAGCAGTACTTC.

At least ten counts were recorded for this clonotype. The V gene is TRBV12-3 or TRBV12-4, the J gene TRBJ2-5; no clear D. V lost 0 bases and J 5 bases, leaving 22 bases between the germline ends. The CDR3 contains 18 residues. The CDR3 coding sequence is TGTGCCAGCAGTTTAGCCCCTCTAGGAGTTAGTCTTTCGGAGACCCAGTACTTC. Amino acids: CASSLAPLGVSLSETQYF.

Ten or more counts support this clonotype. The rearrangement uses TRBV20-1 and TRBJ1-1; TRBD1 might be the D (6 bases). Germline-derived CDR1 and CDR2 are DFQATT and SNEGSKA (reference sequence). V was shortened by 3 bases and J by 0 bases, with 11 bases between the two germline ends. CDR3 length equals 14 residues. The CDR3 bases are TGCAGTGCTAGGAGACAGGTCATGAACACTGAAGCTTTCTTT. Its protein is CSARRQVMNTEAFF.

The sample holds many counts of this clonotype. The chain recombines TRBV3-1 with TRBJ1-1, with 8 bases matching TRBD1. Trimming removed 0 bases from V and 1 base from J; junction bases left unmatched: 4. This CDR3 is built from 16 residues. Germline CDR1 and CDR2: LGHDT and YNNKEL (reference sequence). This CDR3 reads CASSQETTGANTEAFF. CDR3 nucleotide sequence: TGTGCCAGCAGCCAAGAGACGACAGGGGCGAACACTGAAGCTTTCTTT.

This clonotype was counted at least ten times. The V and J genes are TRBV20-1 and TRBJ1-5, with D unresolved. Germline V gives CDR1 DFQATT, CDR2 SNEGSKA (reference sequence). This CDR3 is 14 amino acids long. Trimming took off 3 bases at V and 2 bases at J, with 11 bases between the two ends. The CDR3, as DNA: TGCAGTGCTAGTATAATGATGGGCAATCAGCCCCAGCATTTT. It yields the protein CSASIMMGNQPQHF.

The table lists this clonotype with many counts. The CDR3 region has the DNA TGCAGTGCTGGACTAACAGGGGGAAACACTGAAGCTTTCTTT. This codes for CSAGLTGGNTEAFF. This chain connects TRBV20-1 to TRBJ1-1, with TRBD1 matching over 8 bases. Germline V gene data show CDR1 as DFQATT and CDR2 as SNEGSKA (reference sequence). J was trimmed by 2 bases and V by 5 bases; bases with no gene match: 7. The CDR3 runs to 14 residues.